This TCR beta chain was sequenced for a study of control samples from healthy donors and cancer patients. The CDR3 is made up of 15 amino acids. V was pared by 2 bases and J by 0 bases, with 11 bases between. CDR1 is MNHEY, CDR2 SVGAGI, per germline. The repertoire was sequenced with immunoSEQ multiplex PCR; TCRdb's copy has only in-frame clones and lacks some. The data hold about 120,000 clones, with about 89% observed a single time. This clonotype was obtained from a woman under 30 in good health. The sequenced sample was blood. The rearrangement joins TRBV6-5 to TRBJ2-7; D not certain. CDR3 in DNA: TGTGCCAGCAGTTACCTATTCGGGCTCTCCTACGAGCAGTACTTC. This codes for CASSYLFGLSYEQYF.